This is a list of T cell receptor beta chains from one sample in a study of blood T cell repertoires in COVID-19. Only in-frame clones appear in the TCRdb table, and some are missing; sequencing was by immunoSEQ multiplex PCR. The profile shows 20,000 to 25,000 clones, 83% of them singletons. The sequencing input was peripheral blood. All receptors come from a man in his 70s with acute or convalescent COVID-19. Both conserved end residues are part of each CDR3. A D gene is named only where the DNA matches it firmly. Where a row states a size, it is once, few, many or the class of an expanded clone; other rows omit it.

j_call clone_size d_call v_call cdr3_nt cdr3_aa
TRBJ1-6 NA NA TRBV6-6 TGTGCCAGCACCCGGGGGGTGAGCTCCTATAATTCACCCCTCCACTTT CASTRGVSSYNSPLHF
TRBJ2-2 NA NA TRBV19 TGTGCCAGCGGGACAATCAACACCGGGGAGCTGTTTTTT CASGTINTGELFF
TRBJ1-6 NA NA TRBV30 TGTGCCTGCCCACGGCTCCCACGGGGCTCCTATAATTCACCCCTCCACTTT CACPRLPRGSYNSPLHF
TRBJ2-1 NA TRBD2 TRBV15 TGTGCCACCAGCAGAGCCCTCTCGCGGGAGTACTTCAATGAGCAGTTCTTC CATSRALSREYFNEQFF
TRBJ1-4 NA NA TRBV4-1 TGCGCCAGCAGCCAAGGACAGATGGCTTTCGCAACTAATGAAAAACTGTTTTTT CASSQGQMAFATNEKLFF
TRBJ1-2 NA TRBD1 TRBV10-3 TGTGCCATCAGGGACAGGGGAGAAGTGGAAGGCTACACCTTC CAIRDRGEVEGYTF
TRBJ1-4 NA NA TRBV5-6 TGTGCCACCTCCTCCGTGAGGTCCTCTCATGAAAAACTGTTTTTT CATSSVRSSHEKLFF
TRBJ1-6 NA TRBD1 TRBV19 TGTGCCAGTAGATGGGACAGGGCCTCACCCCTCCACTTT CASRWDRASPLHF
TRBJ2-7 few NA TRBV11-3 TGTGCCAGCAGCTTAGATCGTCTTGGTTCGGGTGAGCAGTACTTC CASSLDRLGSGEQYF
TRBJ1-6 NA TRBD1 TRBV7-6 TGTGCCAGCAGCTTCCGACAGGGGCAAGGTTCACCCCTCCACTTT CASSFRQGQGSPLHF
TRBJ1-6 NA NA TRBV6-5 TGTGCCAGTAGTACCGGGACTGTGAATTCACCCCTCCACTTT CASSTGTVNSPLHF
TRBJ1-5 NA NA TRBV12-3/TRBV12-4 TGTGCCAGCAAATCGAGGAGGGATCAGCCCCAGCATTTT CASKSRRDQPQHF
TRBJ1-6 NA NA TRBV9 TGTGCCAGCAGTGAGCGACCGGGTTCACCCCTCCACTTT CASSERPGSPLHF
TRBJ2-7 NA NA TRBV5-6 TGTGCCAGCAGCTTGGTTCCAGGGACCTACGAGCAGTACTTC CASSLVPGTYEQYF
TRBJ1-4 once NA TRBV4-1 TGCGCCAGCAGCCAAGACAGGGGAACGGGCCCCTCCAAACTGTTTTTT CASSQDRGTGPSKLFF